A selection of T cell receptor beta chains follows, all from one sample in a study of cytomegalovirus exposure and HLA in healthy donors. Method: immunoSEQ multiplex PCR; TCRdb's copy keeps in-frame clones and lacks some. The sample yields some 340,000 clones, 87% seen once. Sample: PBMCs. Source of these receptors: a woman in her twenties or thirties in good health and CMV-seropositive. The CDR3 runs from the conserved cysteine through the conserved F or W. The D gene is left open where the match is weak. A row's size may be missing; if present it is once, few, many or a size class.

v_call	clone_size	j_call	d_call	cdr3_nt	cdr3_aa
TRBV7-9	-	TRBJ1-1	-	TGTGCCAGCAGGCAAACAGAGAACACTGAAGCTTTCTTT	CASRQTENTEAFF
TRBV25-1	few	TRBJ1-6	-	TGTGCCAGCAGTGAGGAGGGGGTATACTCACCCCTCCACTTT	CASSEEGVYSPLHF
TRBV7-6	once	TRBJ1-2	TRBD1	TGTGCCAGCAGCTTAGGACAGGGTGGAGGCTACACCTTC	CASSLGQGGGYTF
TRBV6-1	-	TRBJ1-3	TRBD1	TGTGCCTCCGCCCGGGACAGGGGCGAAAACACCATATATTTT	CASARDRGENTIYF
TRBV7-9	-	TRBJ1-2	-	TGTGCCAGCAGCTTAGCGCCGGGGGTTGTGGGCTACACCTTC	CASSLAPGVVGYTF
TRBV7-2	-	TRBJ2-3	TRBD2	TGTGCCAGCAGCTTAGCACTAGCGGGGGCAGATACGCAGTATTTT	CASSLALAGADTQYF
TRBV10-3	-	TRBJ1-2	-	TGTGCCATCAGTGAGACTGAAATGGGACGGCTCTATGGCTACACCTTC	CAISETEMGRLYGYTF
TRBV13	once	TRBJ1-2	-	TGTGCCAGCAGCTTAGGTGCAGCTAACTATGGCTACACCTTC	CASSLGAANYGYTF
TRBV6-1	few	TRBJ2-7	TRBD1	TGTGCCAGCAGTGATGGGACAGGGGTCTACGAGCAGTACTTC	CASSDGTGVYEQYF
TRBV19	-	TRBJ1-4	-	TGTGCCAGTAGCCTATACAAGAATGAAAAACTGTTTTTT	CASSLYKNEKLFF
TRBV5-1	-	TRBJ1-6	-	TGCGCCAGCAGCTTGACCGCCGGGACTCTCGGTTCACCCCTCCACTTT	CASSLTAGTLGSPLHF
TRBV30	-	TRBJ2-1	-	TGTGCCTGGAGTGTTAGCCTTTACAATGAGCAGTTCTTC	CAWSVSLYNEQFF
TRBV4-3	-	TRBJ1-2	-	TGCGCCAGCAGCCAAGGCTATGGCTACACCTTC	CASSQGYGYTF
TRBV29-1	-	TRBJ2-7	-	TGCAGCGTATGGGACGGGGGTGACCCCCCCACGGCCTACGAGCAGTACTTC	CSVWDGGDPPTAYEQYF
TRBV7-2	-	TRBJ2-7	TRBD2	TGTGCCAGCAGCTCCCGTCCAGCGGGGGGCGAGCAGTACTTC	CASSSRPAGGEQYF
TRBV18	-	TRBJ1-1	-	TGTGCCAGCTCACCATGGGTTGATAGGAACACTGAAGCTTTCTTT	CASSPWVDRNTEAFF
TRBV4-2	once	TRBJ2-3	-	TGTGCCAGCAGCCAATGGGAGGCCCTGACAGGGCAAAGCACAGATACGCAGTATTTT	CASSQWEALTGQSTDTQYF
TRBV25-1	-	TRBJ2-7	-	TGTGCCAGCAGTGATTATACCAAACCATGGGACGAGCAGTACTTC	CASSDYTKPWDEQYF
TRBV30	once	TRBJ2-7	-	TGTGCCTGGAGTTCAGAATACTACGAGCAGTACTTC	CAWSSEYYEQYF
TRBV30	-	TRBJ2-4	-	TGTGCCTGGGGCGAGAGCATTCAGTACTTC	CAWGESIQYF
TRBV4-1	-	TRBJ1-2	-	TGCGCCAGCAGCCACGAAGGAGACGGGGGGCGAGGTTATGGCTACACCTTC	CASSHEGDGGRGYGYTF
TRBV30	-	TRBJ1-3	-	TGTGCCTGGAGTGGGGATCTCTTTCTCAAACAGGGTACTGGAAACACCATATATTTT	CAWSGDLFLKQGTGNTIYF
TRBV28	-	TRBJ1-5	-	TGTGCCAGCGCTACGGGCAACGGACAATGGAATCAGCCCCAGCATTTT	CASATGNGQWNQPQHF
TRBV7-9	-	TRBJ1-2	-	TGTGCCAGCAGCTTATCAGGGCTGCCTAACTATGGCTACACCTTC	CASSLSGLPNYGYTF
TRBV29-1	-	TRBJ1-5	TRBD1	TGCAGCGCCGGGACAGGGGAGACCGGACAGCCCCAGCATTTT	CSAGTGETGQPQHF
TRBV5-1	-	TRBJ2-5	TRBD2	TGCGCCAGCAGCGGACTAGCGGGAGTCCAAGAGACCCAGTACTTC	CASSGLAGVQETQYF
TRBV20-1	-	TRBJ1-1	-	TGCAGTGCGGCAGGGTACACTGAAGCTTTCTTT	CSAAGYTEAFF
TRBV7-8	-	TRBJ1-1	TRBD1	TGTGCCAGCAGCTTAGATCGAGGGGGCTGGGGTGACACTGAAGCTTTCTTT	CASSLDRGGWGDTEAFF
TRBV18	-	TRBJ2-3	TRBD1	TGTGCCAGCTCAACCGGGACAGGGCTCACAGATACGCAGTATTTT	CASSTGTGLTDTQYF
TRBV28	-	TRBJ2-7	TRBD2	TGTGCCAGCAGGTCGGGACTAGCGGGACGATACGAGCAGTACTTC	CASRSGLAGRYEQYF
TRBV28	-	TRBJ1-2	TRBD1	TGTGCCAGCAGCACGACCGGACAGGGTAACTATGGCTACACCTTC	CASSTTGQGNYGYTF
TRBV27	once	TRBJ2-3	-	TGTGCCAGCAGGGACGGTAGCACAGATACGCAGTATTTT	CASRDGSTDTQYF
TRBV11-1	-	TRBJ2-7	-	TGTGCCAGCAGCTTAGCGCGTGACAGGAGGTACGAGCAGTACTTC	CASSLARDRRYEQYF
TRBV30	-	TRBJ2-2	-	TGTGCCTGGACCTCAATGAGGACCTTCGGGTGGGTCGGGGAGCTGTTTTTT	CAWTSMRTFGWVGELFF
TRBV30	-	TRBJ2-1	-	TGTGCCTGGAGTGGTGTGGGTAGTGAGCAGTTCTTC	CAWSGVGSEQFF
TRBV28	-	TRBJ2-7	TRBD1	TGTGCCAGTACACCGGGACAGGCCTACGAGCAGTACTTC	CASTPGQAYEQYF
TRBV7-8	-	TRBJ1-5	-	TGTGCCAGCAGCTTAGGTGTCGCGGTCGGCAATCAGCCCCAGCATTTT	CASSLGVAVGNQPQHF
TRBV10-1	-	TRBJ2-7	-	TGCGCCAGCAGTGAGATTGGTCGGGAGCAGTACTTC	CASSEIGREQYF
TRBV9	-	TRBJ2-1	-	TGTGCCAGCAGCGTACTCCGCCAGGGGTCCTACAATGAGCAGTTCTTC	CASSVLRQGSYNEQFF
TRBV5-4	-	TRBJ1-2	TRBD1	TGTGCCAGCAGCTTACGGTCCCCAAGGGACAGGATAACCTTGGGCTATGGCTACACCTTC	CASSLRSPRDRITLGYGYTF
TRBV4-3	-	TRBJ2-7	-	TGCGCCAGCAGCCAAGGGGGGGGCGTACCCTCCTACGAGCAGTACTTC	CASSQGGGVPSYEQYF
TRBV7-2	-	TRBJ2-5	-	TGTGCCAGCAGCTTCGATAGCGGCCCTCAAGAGACCCAGTACTTC	CASSFDSGPQETQYF
TRBV5-1	once	TRBJ1-5	-	TGCGCCAGCAGCCCGACGGCAGGGGTAAATCAGCCCCAGCATTTT	CASSPTAGVNQPQHF
TRBV19	-	TRBJ2-1	-	TGTGCCAGTGGTGGGGGACGATCCTACAATGAGCAGTTCTTC	CASGGGRSYNEQFF
TRBV6-5	once	TRBJ2-2	-	TGTGCCAGCACCAAGAGGCAGGTTAACACCGGGGAGCTGTTTTTT	CASTKRQVNTGELFF
TRBV27	-	TRBJ2-2	TRBD2	TGTGCCAGCTCCTCGAGACAGGGACTAGCGGGCACCGGGGAGCTGTTTTTT	CASSSRQGLAGTGELFF
TRBV4-2	-	TRBJ2-7	TRBD1	TGTGCCAGCAGCCAAGCCATGGGACAGCTCTACGAGCAGTACTTC	CASSQAMGQLYEQYF
TRBV18	-	TRBJ1-6	-	TGTGCCAGCTCACAAAGGATTACAGGCTCCGAGAATTCACCCCTCCACTTT	CASSQRITGSENSPLHF
TRBV27	-	TRBJ1-5	-	TGTGCCAGCAGCCCTCTATCCGGGCAGCCCCAGCATTTT	CASSPLSGQPQHF
TRBV5-1	-	TRBJ2-2	-	TGCGCCAGCAGATCAGTTCAGGGGACGAACACCGGGGAGCTGTTTTTT	CASRSVQGTNTGELFF
TRBV28	-	TRBJ1-1	-	TGTGCCAGCAGTTTACGGCGACTGGGGGCTGAAGCTTTCTTT	CASSLRRLGAEAFF